This TCR beta chain was recovered during a study of resident and recirculating memory T cells in vitiligo. Here immunoSEQ multiplex PCR was the method, and the copy in TCRdb shows in-frame clones only, minus some. The sample has 65,000 to 80,000 clones; about 90% are singletons. Germline V gene sequence: CDR1 KGHSH, CDR2 LQKENI. CDR3 length: 15 amino acids. Trimming removed 1 base from V and 0 bases from J, with 9 bases in between. The origin of this receptor is a male donor with vitiligo. Sequencing was done on a sample of blood. The chain couples TRBV18 to TRBJ2-5; a weak D match, TRBD1 (5 bases). CDR3 sequence: CASSPQTAYQETQYF. DNA of the CDR3: TGTGCCAGCTCACCACAGACAGCATACCAAGAGACCCAGTACTTC.